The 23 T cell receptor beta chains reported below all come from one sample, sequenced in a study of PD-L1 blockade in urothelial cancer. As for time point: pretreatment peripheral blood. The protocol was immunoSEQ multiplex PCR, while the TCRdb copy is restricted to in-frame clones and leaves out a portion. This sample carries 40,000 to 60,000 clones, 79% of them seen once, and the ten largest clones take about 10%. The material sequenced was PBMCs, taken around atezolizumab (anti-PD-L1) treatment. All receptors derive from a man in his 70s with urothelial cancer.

In DNA, the CDR3 is TGTGCCAGCAGCCGCACGGGGTCCCTTTCCCGCAATCAGCCCCAGCATTTT. It codes for CASSRTGSLSRNQPQHF. V is TRBV28 and J is TRBJ1-5; no clear D gene. Germline assignment: CDR1 MDHEN and CDR2 SYDVKM. The CDR3 runs to 17 residues. V lost 6 bases and J lost 2, with 20 bases in between.

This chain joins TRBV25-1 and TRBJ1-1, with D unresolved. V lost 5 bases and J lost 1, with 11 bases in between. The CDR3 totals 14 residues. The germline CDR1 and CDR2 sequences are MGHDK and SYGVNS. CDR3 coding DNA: TGTGCCAGCAGTAAGAGAGATCAGAACACTGAAGCTTTCTTT. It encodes CASSKRDQNTEAFF.

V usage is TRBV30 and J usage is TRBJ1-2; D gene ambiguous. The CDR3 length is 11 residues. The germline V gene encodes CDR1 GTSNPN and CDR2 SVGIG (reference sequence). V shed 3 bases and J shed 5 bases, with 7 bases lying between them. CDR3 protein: CAWRASYGYTF. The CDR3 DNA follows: TGTGCCTGGAGAGCCTCGTATGGCTACACCTTC.

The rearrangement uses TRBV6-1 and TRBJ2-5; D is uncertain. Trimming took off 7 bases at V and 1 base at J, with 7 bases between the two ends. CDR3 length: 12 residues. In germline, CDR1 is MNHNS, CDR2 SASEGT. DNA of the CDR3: TGTGCCAGCAACCGGGTCCAAGAGACCCAGTACTTC. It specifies CASNRVQETQYF.

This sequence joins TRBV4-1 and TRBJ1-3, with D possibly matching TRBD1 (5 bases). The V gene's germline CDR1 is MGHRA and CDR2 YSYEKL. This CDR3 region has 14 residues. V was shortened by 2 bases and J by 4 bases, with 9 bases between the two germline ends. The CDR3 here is CASSQNRQGNTIYF. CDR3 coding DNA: TGCGCCAGCAGCCAAAATAGACAGGGAAACACCATATATTTT.

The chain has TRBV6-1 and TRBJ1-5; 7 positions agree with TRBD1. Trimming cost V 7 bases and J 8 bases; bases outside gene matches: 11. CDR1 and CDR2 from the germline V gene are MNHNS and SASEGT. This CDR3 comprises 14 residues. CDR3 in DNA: TGTGCCAGCAATCCGGGACAGTCGGCAAAGCCCCAGCATTTT. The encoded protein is CASNPGQSAKPQHF.

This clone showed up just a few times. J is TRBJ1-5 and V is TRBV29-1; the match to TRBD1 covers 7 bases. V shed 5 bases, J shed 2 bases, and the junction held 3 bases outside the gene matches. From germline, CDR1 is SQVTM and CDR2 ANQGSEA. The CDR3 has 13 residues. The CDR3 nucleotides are TGCAGCGTTCGACAGGGAGGCAATCAGCCCCAGCATTTT. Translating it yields CSVRQGGNQPQHF.

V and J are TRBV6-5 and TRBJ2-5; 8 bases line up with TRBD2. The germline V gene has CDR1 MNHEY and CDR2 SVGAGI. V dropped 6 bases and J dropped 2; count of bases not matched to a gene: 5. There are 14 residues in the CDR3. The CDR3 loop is CASRGTRAQETQYF. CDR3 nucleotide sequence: TGTGCCAGCAGGGGGACTAGGGCGCAAGAGACCCAGTACTTC.

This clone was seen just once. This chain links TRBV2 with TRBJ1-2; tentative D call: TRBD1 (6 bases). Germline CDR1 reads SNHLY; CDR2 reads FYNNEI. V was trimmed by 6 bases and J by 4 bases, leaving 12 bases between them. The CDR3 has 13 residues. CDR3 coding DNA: TGTGCCAGCAGGGACAGAATTGGCTATGGCTACACCTTC. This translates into CASRDRIGYGYTF. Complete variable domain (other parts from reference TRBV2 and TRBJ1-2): EPEVTQTPSHQVTQMGQEVILRCVPISNHLYFYWYRQILGQKVEFLVSFYNNEISEKSEIFDDQFSVERPDGSNFTLKIRSTKLEDSAMYFCASRDRIGYGYTFGSGTRLTVV.

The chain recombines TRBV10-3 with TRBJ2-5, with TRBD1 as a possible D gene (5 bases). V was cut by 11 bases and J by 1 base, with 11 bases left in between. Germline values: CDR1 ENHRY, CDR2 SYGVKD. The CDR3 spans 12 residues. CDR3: CAATGRQETQYF. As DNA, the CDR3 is TGTGCCGCCACAGGCCGCCAAGAGACCCAGTACTTC.

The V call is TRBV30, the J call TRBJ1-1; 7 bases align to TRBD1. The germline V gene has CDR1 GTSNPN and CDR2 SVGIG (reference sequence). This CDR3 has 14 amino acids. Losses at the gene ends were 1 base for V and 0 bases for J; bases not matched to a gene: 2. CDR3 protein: CAWSETGMNTEAFF. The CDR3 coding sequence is TGTGCCTGGAGTGAGACAGGGATGAACACTGAAGCTTTCTTT.

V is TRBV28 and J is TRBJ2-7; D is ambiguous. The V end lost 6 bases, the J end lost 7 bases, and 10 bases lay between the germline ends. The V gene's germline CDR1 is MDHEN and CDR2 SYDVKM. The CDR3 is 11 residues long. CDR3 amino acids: CASSRSREQYF. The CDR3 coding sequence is TGTGCCAGCAGCCGCTCTAGGGAGCAGTACTTC. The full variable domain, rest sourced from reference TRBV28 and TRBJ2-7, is DVKVTQSSRYLVKRTGEKVFLECVQDMDHENMFWYRQDPGLGLRLIYFSYDVKMKEKGDIPEGYSVSREKKERFSLILESASTNQTSMYLCASSRSREQYFGPGTRLTVT.

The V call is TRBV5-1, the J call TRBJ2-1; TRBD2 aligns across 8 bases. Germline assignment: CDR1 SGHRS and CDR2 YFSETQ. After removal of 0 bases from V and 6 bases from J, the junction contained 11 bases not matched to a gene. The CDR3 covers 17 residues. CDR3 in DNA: TGCGCCAGCAGCTTGGTGGGGCCGGGACTAGTGGCCAATGAGCAGTTCTTC. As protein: CASSLVGPGLVANEQFF.

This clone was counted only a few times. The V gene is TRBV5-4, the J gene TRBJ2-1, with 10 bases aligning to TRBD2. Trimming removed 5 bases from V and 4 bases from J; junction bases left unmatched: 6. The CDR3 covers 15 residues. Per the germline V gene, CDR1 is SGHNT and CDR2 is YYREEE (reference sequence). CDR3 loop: CASRLGLADYNEQFF. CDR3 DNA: TGTGCCAGCAGACTCGGACTAGCGGATTACAATGAGCAGTTCTTC.

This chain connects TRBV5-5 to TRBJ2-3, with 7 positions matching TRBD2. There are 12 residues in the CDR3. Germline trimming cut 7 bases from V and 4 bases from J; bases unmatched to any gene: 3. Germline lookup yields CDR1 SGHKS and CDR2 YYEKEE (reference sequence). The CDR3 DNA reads TGTGCCAGCGGGAGGGAGGCAGATACGCAGTATTTT. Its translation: CASGREADTQYF.

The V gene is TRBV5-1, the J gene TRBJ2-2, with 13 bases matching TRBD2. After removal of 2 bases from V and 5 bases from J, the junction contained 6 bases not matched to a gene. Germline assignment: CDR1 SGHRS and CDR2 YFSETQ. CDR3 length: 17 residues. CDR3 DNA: TGCGCCAGCAGCTTACTAGCGGGAGGGCCGAGAACCGGGGAGCTGTTTTTT. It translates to CASSLLAGGPRTGELFF.

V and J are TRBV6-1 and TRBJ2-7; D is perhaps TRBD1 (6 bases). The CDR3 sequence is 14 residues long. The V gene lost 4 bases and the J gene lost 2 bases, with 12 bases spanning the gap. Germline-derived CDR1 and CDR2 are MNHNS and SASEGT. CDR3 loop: CASSGGHGPYEQYF. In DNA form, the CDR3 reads TGTGCCAGCAGTGGGGGACACGGACCCTACGAGCAGTACTTC.

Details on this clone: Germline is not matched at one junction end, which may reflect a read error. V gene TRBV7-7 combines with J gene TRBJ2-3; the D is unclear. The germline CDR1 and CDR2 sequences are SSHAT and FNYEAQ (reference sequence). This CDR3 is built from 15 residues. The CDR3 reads CASSSLDSGTDTQYF. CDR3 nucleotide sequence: TGTGCTAGCAGCTCGCTAGATTCGGGCACAGATACGCAGTATTTT.

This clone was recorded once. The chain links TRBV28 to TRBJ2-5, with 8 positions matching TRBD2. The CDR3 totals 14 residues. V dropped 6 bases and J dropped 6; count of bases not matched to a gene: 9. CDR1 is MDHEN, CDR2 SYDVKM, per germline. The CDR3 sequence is CASSLGLAVKTQYF. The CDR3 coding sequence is TGTGCCAGCAGCCTCGGACTAGCCGTAAAGACCCAGTACTTC.

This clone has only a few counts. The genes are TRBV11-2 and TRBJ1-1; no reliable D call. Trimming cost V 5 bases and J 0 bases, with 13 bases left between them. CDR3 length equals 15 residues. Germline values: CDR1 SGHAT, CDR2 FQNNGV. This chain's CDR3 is CASSVRAGLNTEAFF. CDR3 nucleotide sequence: TGTGCCAGCAGCGTGCGGGCAGGACTGAACACTGAAGCTTTCTTT. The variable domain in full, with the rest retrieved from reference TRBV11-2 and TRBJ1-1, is EAGVAQSPRYKIIEKRQSVAFWCNPISGHATLYWYQQILGQGPKLLIQFQNNGVVDDSQLPKDRFSAERLKGVDSTLKIQPAKLEDSAVYLCASSVRAGLNTEAFFGQGTRLTVV.

The CDR3 reads CASRRISGNHEQYF. The CDR3 nucleotides are TGTGCCAGCAGAAGGATTAGCGGTAACCACGAGCAGTACTTC. The V gene is TRBV6-1, the J gene TRBJ2-7; D possibly corresponds to TRBD2 (6 bases). The CDR3 has 14 amino acids. Trimming took off 6 bases at V and 5 bases at J, with 17 bases between the two ends. CDR1 is MNHNS and CDR2 is SASEGT in the germline V gene.

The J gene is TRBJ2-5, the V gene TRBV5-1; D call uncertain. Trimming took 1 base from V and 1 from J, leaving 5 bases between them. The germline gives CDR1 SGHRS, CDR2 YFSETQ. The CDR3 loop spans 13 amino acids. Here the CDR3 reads CASSLRSQETQYF. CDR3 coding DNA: TGCGCCAGCAGCTTGAGGAGCCAAGAGACCCAGTACTTC.

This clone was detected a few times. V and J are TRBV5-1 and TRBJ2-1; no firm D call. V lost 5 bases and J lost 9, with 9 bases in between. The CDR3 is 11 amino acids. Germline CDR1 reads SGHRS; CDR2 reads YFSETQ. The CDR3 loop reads CASSESGEQFF. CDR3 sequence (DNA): TGCGCCAGCAGTGAGTCGGGTGAGCAGTTCTTC.